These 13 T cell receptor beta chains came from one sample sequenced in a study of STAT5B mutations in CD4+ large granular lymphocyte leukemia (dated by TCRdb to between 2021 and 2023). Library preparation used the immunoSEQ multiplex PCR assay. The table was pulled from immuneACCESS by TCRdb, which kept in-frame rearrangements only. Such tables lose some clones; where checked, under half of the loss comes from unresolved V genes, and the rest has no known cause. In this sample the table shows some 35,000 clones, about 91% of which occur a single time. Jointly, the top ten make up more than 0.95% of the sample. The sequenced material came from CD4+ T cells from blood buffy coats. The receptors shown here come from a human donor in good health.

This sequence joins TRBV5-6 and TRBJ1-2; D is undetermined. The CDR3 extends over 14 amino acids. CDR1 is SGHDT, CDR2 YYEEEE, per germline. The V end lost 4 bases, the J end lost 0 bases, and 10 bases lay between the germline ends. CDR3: CASSRLIPNYGYTF. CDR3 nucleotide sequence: TGTGCCAGCAGCCGGCTAATTCCTAACTATGGCTACACCTTC.

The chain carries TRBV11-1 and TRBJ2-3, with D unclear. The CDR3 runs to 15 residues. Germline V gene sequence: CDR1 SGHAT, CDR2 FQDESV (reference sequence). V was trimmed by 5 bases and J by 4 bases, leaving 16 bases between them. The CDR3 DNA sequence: TGTGCCAGCAGCCTAGATTTGGCGGATGCAGATACGCAGTATTTT. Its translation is CASSLDLADADTQYF.

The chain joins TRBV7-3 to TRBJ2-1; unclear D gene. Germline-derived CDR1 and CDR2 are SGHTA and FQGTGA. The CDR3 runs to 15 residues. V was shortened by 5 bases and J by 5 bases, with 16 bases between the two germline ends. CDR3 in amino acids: CASSPVASMNNEQFF. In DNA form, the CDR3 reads TGTGCCAGCAGCCCCGTTGCCTCCATGAACAATGAGCAGTTCTTC.

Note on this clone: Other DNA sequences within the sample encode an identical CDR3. CDR3 nucleotide sequence: TGTGCCAGCAGCTTAGTTCATTCGGGGGAGGGCTACGAGCAGTACTTC. Translation: CASSLVHSGEGYEQYF. The chain joins TRBV7-2 to TRBJ2-7, with 7 bases aligning to TRBD2. With 1 base clipped from V and 3 bases from J, the junction kept 9 bases outside the gene matches. This CDR3 is built from 16 residues. CDR1 is SGHTA and CDR2 is FQGNSA in the germline V gene.

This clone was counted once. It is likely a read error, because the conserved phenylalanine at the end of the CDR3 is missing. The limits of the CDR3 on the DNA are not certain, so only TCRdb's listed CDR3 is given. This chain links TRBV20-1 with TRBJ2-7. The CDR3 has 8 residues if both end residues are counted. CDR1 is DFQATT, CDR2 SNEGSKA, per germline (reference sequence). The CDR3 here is CSARPGPL.

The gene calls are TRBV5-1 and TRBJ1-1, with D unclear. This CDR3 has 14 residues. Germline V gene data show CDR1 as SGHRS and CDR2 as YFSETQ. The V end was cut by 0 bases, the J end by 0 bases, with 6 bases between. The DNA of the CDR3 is TGCGCCAGCAGCTTGGCGCCGGTGAACACTGAAGCTTTCTTT. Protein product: CASSLAPVNTEAFF.

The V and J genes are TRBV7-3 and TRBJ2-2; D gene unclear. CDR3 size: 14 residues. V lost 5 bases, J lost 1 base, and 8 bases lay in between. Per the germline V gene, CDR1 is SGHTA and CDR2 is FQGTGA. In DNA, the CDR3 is TGTGCCAGCAGCAATGGACGGAACACCGGGGAGCTGTTTTTT. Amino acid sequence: CASSNGRNTGELFF. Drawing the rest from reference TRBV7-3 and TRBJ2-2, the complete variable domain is GAGVSQTPSNKVTEKGKYVELRCDPISGHTALYWYRQSLGQGPEFLIYFQGTGAADDSGLPNDRFFAVRPEGSVSTLKIQRTERGDSAVYLCASSNGRNTGELFFGEGSRLTVL.

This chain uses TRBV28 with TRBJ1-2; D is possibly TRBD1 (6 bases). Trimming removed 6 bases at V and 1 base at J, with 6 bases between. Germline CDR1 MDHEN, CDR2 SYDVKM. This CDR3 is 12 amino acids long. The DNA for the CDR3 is TGTGCCAGCAGCAGGGGTAACTATGGCTACACCTTC. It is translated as CASSRGNYGYTF.

The CDR3 loop reads CASSFDGSSYNEQFF. The CDR3 nucleotides read TGTGCCAGCAGCTTCGACGGTAGCTCCTACAATGAGCAGTTCTTC. The chain is built from TRBV7-2 and TRBJ2-1; D ambiguous. Between the trimmed V and J ends, which lost 3 bases and 0 bases, there was a span of 9 bases. Looked up from germline, CDR1 is SGHTA and CDR2 is FQGNSA. The CDR3 spans 15 residues.

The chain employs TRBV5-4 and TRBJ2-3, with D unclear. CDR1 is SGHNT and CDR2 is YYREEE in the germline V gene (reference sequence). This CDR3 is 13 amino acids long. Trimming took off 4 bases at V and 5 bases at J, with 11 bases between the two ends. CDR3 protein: CASSIPVGDTQYF. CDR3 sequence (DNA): TGTGCCAGCAGCATACCGGTAGGAGATACGCAGTATTTT. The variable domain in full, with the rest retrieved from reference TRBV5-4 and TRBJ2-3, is ETGVTQSPTHLIKTRGQQVTLRCSSQSGHNTVSWYQQALGQGPQFIFQYYREEENGRGNFPPRFSGLQFPNYSSELNVNALELDDSALYLCASSIPVGDTQYFGPGTRLTVL.

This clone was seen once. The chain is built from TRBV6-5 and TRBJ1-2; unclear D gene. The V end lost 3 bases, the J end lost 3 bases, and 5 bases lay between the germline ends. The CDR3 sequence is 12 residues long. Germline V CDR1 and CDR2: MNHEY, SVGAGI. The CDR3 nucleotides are TGTGCCAGCAGTTATAGGGACTATGGCTACACCTTC. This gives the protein CASSYRDYGYTF.

CDR3 protein: CASRDRGTDTQYF. The CDR3 nucleotides read TGTGCCAGCCGGGACAGGGGCACAGATACGCAGTATTTT. The chain recombines TRBV27 with TRBJ2-3, with 9 bases matching TRBD1. Germline-derived CDR1 and CDR2 are MNHEY and SMNVEV (reference sequence). The CDR3 length is 13 residues. After removal of 8 bases from V and 1 base from J, the junction contained 1 base not matched to a gene.

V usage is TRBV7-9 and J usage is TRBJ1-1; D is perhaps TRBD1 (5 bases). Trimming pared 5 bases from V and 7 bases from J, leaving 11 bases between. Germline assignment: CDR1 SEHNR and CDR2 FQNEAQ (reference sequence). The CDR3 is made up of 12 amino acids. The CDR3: CASSPAGIEAFF. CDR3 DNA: TGTGCCAGCAGCCCCGCAGGGATTGAAGCTTTCTTT. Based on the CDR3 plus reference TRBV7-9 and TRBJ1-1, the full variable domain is DTGVSQNPRHKITKRGQNVTFRCDPISEHNRLYWYRQTLGQGPEFLTYFQNEAQLEKSRLLSDRFSAERPKGSFSTLEIQRTEQGDSAMYLCASSPAGIEAFFGQGTRLTVV.